The 5 T cell receptor beta chains below all came from one sample that was sequenced in a study of cytotoxic CD8 clonotypes in ibrutinib-treated CLL (dated by TCRdb to about 2021). The sample's time point label, decoded: roughly 25 months on ibrutinib. Library preparation used the immunoSEQ multiplex PCR assay. TCRdb carries this immuneACCESS record with in-frame sequences only. Its versions omit some clonotypes, under half of them owing to an unresolved V gene in the studies checked, with the rest unexplained. The sample table lists roughly 250,000 clones, around three quarters of them with a count of one. Approximately 15% of the sample rests with the top ten. The material was PBMCs, obtained after 24 months of ibrutinib treatment. These TCRs come from a human donor with chronic lymphocytic leukemia.

This chain connects TRBV10-2 to TRBJ2-7; the D call may be TRBD1 or TRBD2 (5 bases each). There are 14 residues in the CDR3. Germline-derived CDR1 and CDR2 are WSHSY and SAAADI. The V and J ends lost 4 bases and 7 bases respectively, with 17 bases between them. CDR3 residues: CASSARQGVREQYF. CDR3 sequence (DNA): TGCGCCAGCAGTGCCCGGCAGGGAGTTAGGGAGCAGTACTTC.

The V call is TRBV5-8, the J call TRBJ2-4; the match to TRBD2 covers 8 bases. The CDR3 runs to 13 residues. Unmatched junction bases numbered 5, after V lost 4 bases and J lost 8 bases. Germline V gene data show CDR1 as SGHTS and CDR2 as YDEGEE. The CDR3 loop is CASSPSGGDIQYF. The DNA for the CDR3 is TGTGCCAGCAGCCCGAGCGGGGGAGACATTCAGTACTTC.

This clone was picked up one time. The V gene is TRBV19, the J gene TRBJ2-7, with a tentative D call TRBD1 (6 bases). The V end lost 9 bases, the J end lost 3 bases, and 15 bases lay between the germline ends. The germline CDR1 and CDR2 sequences are LNHDA and SQIVND (reference sequence). This CDR3 is built from 13 residues. CDR3 coding DNA: TGTGCCAGCTCAAACAGGGCATACTACGAGCAGTACTTC. Translation: CASSNRAYYEQYF.

The V call is TRBV28, the J call TRBJ1-2, with D possibly TRBD1 on 6 matching bases. The germline V and J ends were trimmed by 4 bases and 2 bases, with 20 bases remaining between them. The CDR3 contains 17 residues. Germline-derived CDR1 and CDR2 are MDHEN and SYDVKM. For the CDR3, the DNA is TGTGCCAGCAGTTCTAAAATTCAGGGGAGGGGAAACTATGGCTACACCTTC. As protein: CASSSKIQGRGNYGYTF.

The V gene is TRBV6-5, the J gene TRBJ2-3; TRBD2 aligns across 7 bases. The germline V gene encodes CDR1 MNHEY and CDR2 SVGAGI. The CDR3 runs 14 residues. The junction had 6 bases not matched to a gene; V was cut back by 6 bases and J by 3 bases. The CDR3 reads CASSLALATDTQYF. The CDR3 region has the DNA TGTGCCAGCAGCCTGGCACTAGCGACAGATACGCAGTATTTT.